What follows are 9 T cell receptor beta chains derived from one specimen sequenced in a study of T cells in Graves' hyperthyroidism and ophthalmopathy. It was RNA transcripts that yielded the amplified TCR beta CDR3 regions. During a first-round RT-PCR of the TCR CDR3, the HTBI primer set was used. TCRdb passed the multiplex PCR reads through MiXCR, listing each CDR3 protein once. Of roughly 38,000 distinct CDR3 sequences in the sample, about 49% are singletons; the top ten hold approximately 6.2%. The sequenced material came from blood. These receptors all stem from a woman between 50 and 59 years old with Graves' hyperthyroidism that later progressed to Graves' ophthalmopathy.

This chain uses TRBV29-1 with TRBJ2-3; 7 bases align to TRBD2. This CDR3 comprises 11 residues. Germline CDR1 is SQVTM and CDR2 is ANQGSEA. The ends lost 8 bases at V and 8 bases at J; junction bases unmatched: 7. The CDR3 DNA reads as TGCAGCCTCCGAACGGGGGGTACGCAGTATTTT. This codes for CSLRTGGTQYF.

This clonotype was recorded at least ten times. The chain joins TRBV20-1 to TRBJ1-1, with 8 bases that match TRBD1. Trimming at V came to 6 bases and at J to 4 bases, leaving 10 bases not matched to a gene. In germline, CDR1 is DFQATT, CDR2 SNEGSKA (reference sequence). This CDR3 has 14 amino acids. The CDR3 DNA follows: TGCAGTGCGGACGAGACAGGGGATAGCACTGAAGCTTTCTTT. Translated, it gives CSADETGDSTEAFF.

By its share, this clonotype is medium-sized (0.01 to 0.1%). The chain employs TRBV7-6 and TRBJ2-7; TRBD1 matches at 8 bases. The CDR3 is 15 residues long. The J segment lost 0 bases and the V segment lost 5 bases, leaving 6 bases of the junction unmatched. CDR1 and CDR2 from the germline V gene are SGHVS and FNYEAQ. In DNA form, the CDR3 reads TGTGCCAGCAGCAAGACAGGGGATTCCTCCTACGAGCAGTACTTC. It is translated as CASSKTGDSSYEQYF.

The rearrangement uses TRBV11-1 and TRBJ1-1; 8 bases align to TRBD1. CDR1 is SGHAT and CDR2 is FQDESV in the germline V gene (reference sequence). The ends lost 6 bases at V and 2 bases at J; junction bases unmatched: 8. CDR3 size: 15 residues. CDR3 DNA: TGTGCCAGCAGACCCAGGACAGGGAGAAACACTGAAGCTTTCTTT. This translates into CASRPRTGRNTEAFF.

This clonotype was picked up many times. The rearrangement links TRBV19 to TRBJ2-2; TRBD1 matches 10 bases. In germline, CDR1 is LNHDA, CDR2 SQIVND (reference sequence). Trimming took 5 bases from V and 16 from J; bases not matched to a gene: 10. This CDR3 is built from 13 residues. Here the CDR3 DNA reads TGTGCCAGTAGTCCCGGGACAGGGGCCTTACCGTTTTTT. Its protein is CASSPGTGALPFF.

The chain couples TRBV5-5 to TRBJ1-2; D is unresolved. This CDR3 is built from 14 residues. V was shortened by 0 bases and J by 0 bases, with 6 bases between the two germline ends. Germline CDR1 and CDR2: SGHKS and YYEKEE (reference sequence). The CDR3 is CASSLAAANYGYTF. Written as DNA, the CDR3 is TGTGCCAGCAGCTTGGCGGCTGCTAACTATGGCTACACCTTC. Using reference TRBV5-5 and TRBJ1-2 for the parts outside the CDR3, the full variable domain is DAGVTQSPTHLIKTRGQQVTLRCSPISGHKSVSWYQQVLGQGPQFIFQYYEKEERGRGNFPDRFSARQFPNYSSELNVNALLLGDSALYLCASSLAAANYGYTFGSGTRLTVV.

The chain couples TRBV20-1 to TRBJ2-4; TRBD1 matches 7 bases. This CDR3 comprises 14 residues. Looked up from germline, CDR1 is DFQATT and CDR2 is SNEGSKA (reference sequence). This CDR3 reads CSTRPWTGENIQYF. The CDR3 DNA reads TGCAGCACTAGACCATGGACAGGCGAAAACATTCAGTACTTC.

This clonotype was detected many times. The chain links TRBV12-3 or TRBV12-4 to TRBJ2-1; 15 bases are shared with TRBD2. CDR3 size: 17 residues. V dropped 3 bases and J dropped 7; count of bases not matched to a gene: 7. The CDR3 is CASSFRLGTSGRNEQFF. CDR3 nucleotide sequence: TGTGCCAGCAGTTTTCGGTTGGGGACTAGCGGGAGGAATGAGCAGTTCTTC.

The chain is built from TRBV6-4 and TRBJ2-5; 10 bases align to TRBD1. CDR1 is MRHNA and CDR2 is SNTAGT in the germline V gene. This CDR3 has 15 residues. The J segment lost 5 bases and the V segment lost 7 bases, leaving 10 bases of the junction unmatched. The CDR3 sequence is CASINQGGQGETQYF. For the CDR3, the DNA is TGTGCCAGCATCAACCAGGGGGGACAGGGGGAGACCCAGTACTTC.